Listed below are T cell receptor beta chains from one sample, sequenced in a study of shared clonotypes between healthy human individuals. Assay used: immunoSEQ multiplex PCR; TCRdb lists only in-frame clones, some missing. The sample records about 2,500,000 clones, approximately 90% being singletons. Sequencing was performed on naive CD4+ T cells sorted from blood. These TCRs come from a man between 18 and 35 years old in good health. Each CDR3 is given with its conserved first and last residue. Fields, in order: D gene, V gene, clone size, J gene, CDR3 DNA, CDR3 protein. The D gene is left open where the match is weak. Rows give clone size only sometimes, using once, few, many, or a class for an expanded clone.

D gene: NA
V gene: TRBV5-4
clone size: NA
J gene: TRBJ2-7
CDR3 DNA: TGTGCCAGCAGCCCCAGGGGCATGGGCTCCTACGAGCAGTACTTC
CDR3 protein: CASSPRGMGSYEQYF

D gene: TRBD2
V gene: TRBV6-5
clone size: NA
J gene: TRBJ2-3
CDR3 DNA: TGTGCCAGCAGAACGGGAGGGGCAGATACGCAGTATTTT
CDR3 protein: CASRTGGADTQYF

D gene: NA
V gene: TRBV28
clone size: once
J gene: TRBJ2-2
CDR3 DNA: TGTGCCAGCAGTGCGCTCGTCGGGGAGCTGTTTTTT
CDR3 protein: CASSALVGELFF

D gene: NA
V gene: TRBV6-1
clone size: NA
J gene: TRBJ2-5
CDR3 DNA: TGTGCCAGCAGTGGCCTGGGAGAGACCCAGTACTTC
CDR3 protein: CASSGLGETQYF

D gene: NA
V gene: TRBV7-2
clone size: NA
J gene: TRBJ2-1
CDR3 DNA: TGTGCCAGCAGCTTAGGACTAACCGACAATGAGCAGTTCTTC
CDR3 protein: CASSLGLTDNEQFF

D gene: NA
V gene: TRBV19
clone size: NA
J gene: TRBJ1-6
CDR3 DNA: TGTGCCAGTAGTACGACGGACGGTAATTCACCCCTCCACTTT
CDR3 protein: CASSTTDGNSPLHF

D gene: NA
V gene: TRBV2
clone size: NA
J gene: TRBJ1-3
CDR3 DNA: TGTGCCAGCAGTGCTCAAGGGCCTGGAAACACCATATATTTT
CDR3 protein: CASSAQGPGNTIYF

D gene: NA
V gene: TRBV7-3
clone size: NA
J gene: TRBJ2-7
CDR3 DNA: TGTGCCAGCAGCTTAAACGGGGGCGAGCAGTACTTC
CDR3 protein: CASSLNGGEQYF

D gene: NA
V gene: TRBV30
clone size: NA
J gene: TRBJ2-1
CDR3 DNA: TGTGCCTGGAGTAAAGACAGGACATCACGAGGGTCCTACAATGAGCAGTTCTTC
CDR3 protein: CAWSKDRTSRGSYNEQFF

D gene: NA
V gene: TRBV6-6
clone size: NA
J gene: TRBJ2-7
CDR3 DNA: TGTGCCAGCAGTAGAGATTACGAGCAGTACTTC
CDR3 protein: CASSRDYEQYF

D gene: NA
V gene: TRBV27
clone size: NA
J gene: TRBJ2-3
CDR3 DNA: TGTGCCAGCAGTTTATTGGCTGCGGGCACAGATACGCAGTATTTT
CDR3 protein: CASSLLAAGTDTQYF

D gene: TRBD1
V gene: TRBV11-2
clone size: NA
J gene: TRBJ1-5
CDR3 DNA: TGTGCCAGCAGCTCTGACAGGGGCTTTGGGTCCCAGCATTTT
CDR3 protein: CASSSDRGFGSQHF

D gene: NA
V gene: TRBV30
clone size: NA
J gene: TRBJ1-3
CDR3 DNA: TGTGCCTGGAGTGCAGGGGATGGAAACACCATATATTTT
CDR3 protein: CAWSAGDGNTIYF

D gene: NA
V gene: TRBV28
clone size: NA
J gene: TRBJ2-3
CDR3 DNA: TGTGCCAGCAACGCCCAGGGGTACACAGATACGCAGTATTTT
CDR3 protein: CASNAQGYTDTQYF

D gene: NA
V gene: TRBV6-5
clone size: NA
J gene: TRBJ2-3
CDR3 DNA: TGTGCCAGCAGTTACTCGGACTACCGCCAGGGTACGCAGTATTTT
CDR3 protein: CASSYSDYRQGTQYF

D gene: NA
V gene: TRBV27
clone size: NA
J gene: TRBJ2-7
CDR3 DNA: TGTGCCAGCGAACGGCAGGGGGGCTACGAGCAGTACTTC
CDR3 protein: CASERQGGYEQYF

D gene: NA
V gene: TRBV18
clone size: NA
J gene: TRBJ1-3
CDR3 DNA: TGTGCCAGCTCACCAGCGTCGGGGGGAGTTTCCTCTGGAAACACCATATATTTT
CDR3 protein: CASSPASGGVSSGNTIYF

D gene: NA
V gene: TRBV6-6
clone size: NA
J gene: TRBJ2-3
CDR3 DNA: TGTGCCAGCATCCTCGGGGGCACAGATACGCAGTATTTT
CDR3 protein: CASILGGTDTQYF

D gene: NA
V gene: TRBV7-9
clone size: NA
J gene: TRBJ1-4
CDR3 DNA: TGTGCCCTTCGGGCGGAAAGGACTGAAAAACTGTTTTTT
CDR3 protein: CALRAERTEKLFF

D gene: TRBD2
V gene: TRBV11-2
clone size: NA
J gene: TRBJ2-7
CDR3 DNA: TGTGCCAGCAGCTTAGTGGGCGGGGGTTCCTACGAGCAGTACTTC
CDR3 protein: CASSLVGGGSYEQYF

D gene: NA
V gene: TRBV5-8
clone size: NA
J gene: TRBJ2-5
CDR3 DNA: TGTGCCAGCAGCTTGGATCCTAGCGTAGAGACCCAGTACTTC
CDR3 protein: CASSLDPSVETQYF

D gene: NA
V gene: TRBV7-9
clone size: NA
J gene: TRBJ2-1
CDR3 DNA: TGTGCCAGCAGCTTAGCGCATTCCTCGCTACATGAGCAGTTCTTC
CDR3 protein: CASSLAHSSLHEQFF

D gene: TRBD2
V gene: TRBV6-4
clone size: NA
J gene: TRBJ2-3
CDR3 DNA: TGTGCCAGCAGTTCCACGGGGGGGGGCGATACGCAGTATTTT
CDR3 protein: CASSSTGGGDTQYF

D gene: NA
V gene: TRBV18
clone size: NA
J gene: TRBJ1-4
CDR3 DNA: TGTGCCAGCTCATCGCGACTGACAGCAACTAATGAAAAACTGTTTTTT
CDR3 protein: CASSSRLTATNEKLFF

D gene: NA
V gene: TRBV21-1
clone size: NA
J gene: TRBJ1-6
CDR3 DNA: TGTGCCAGCAGCAAGTTGGGTCACTCACCCCTCCACTTT
CDR3 protein: CASSKLGHSPLHF

D gene: TRBD1
V gene: TRBV7-2
clone size: NA
J gene: TRBJ2-7
CDR3 DNA: TGTGCCAGCAGACGTACAGGGGGACCCTACGAGCAGTACTTC
CDR3 protein: CASRRTGGPYEQYF

D gene: TRBD1
V gene: TRBV19
clone size: NA
J gene: TRBJ2-5
CDR3 DNA: TGTGCCAGTAAAAGGTTGGGGACAGGGGAAGAGACCCAGTACTTC
CDR3 protein: CASKRLGTGEETQYF

D gene: NA
V gene: TRBV4-3
clone size: few
J gene: TRBJ1-1
CDR3 DNA: TGCGCCAGCAGCCAAGGAGGGAACACTGAAGCTTTCTTT
CDR3 protein: CASSQGGNTEAFF

D gene: NA
V gene: TRBV9
clone size: NA
J gene: TRBJ2-1
CDR3 DNA: TGTGCCAGCAGCGAACAGGGAAGCTCCTACAATGAGCAGTTCTTC
CDR3 protein: CASSEQGSSYNEQFF

D gene: NA
V gene: TRBV7-2
clone size: once
J gene: TRBJ2-5
CDR3 DNA: TGTGCCAGCAGCTTCGCTAGGACGGGAGAGACCCAGTACTTC
CDR3 protein: CASSFARTGETQYF

D gene: TRBD2
V gene: TRBV4-1
clone size: NA
J gene: TRBJ2-4
CDR3 DNA: TGCGCCAGCAGCTATGATGACGGACTAGCGGGGCTTGGGGCCAAAAACATTCAGTACTTC
CDR3 protein: CASSYDDGLAGLGAKNIQYF

D gene: TRBD1
V gene: TRBV4-3
clone size: once
J gene: TRBJ1-4
CDR3 DNA: TGCGCCAGCAGCCCGGACAGGGGTGGGAGCGAAAAACTGTTTTTT
CDR3 protein: CASSPDRGGSEKLFF

D gene: TRBD1
V gene: TRBV4-3
clone size: NA
J gene: TRBJ1-2
CDR3 DNA: TGCGCCAGCAGCCAGGCGTTGAGACAGGGGGTTGGTGGCTACACCTTC
CDR3 protein: CASSQALRQGVGGYTF

D gene: NA
V gene: TRBV10-3
clone size: NA
J gene: TRBJ2-3
CDR3 DNA: TGTGCCATCGGAGTCACAGATACGCAGTATTTT
CDR3 protein: CAIGVTDTQYF

D gene: TRBD1
V gene: TRBV19
clone size: once
J gene: TRBJ1-6
CDR3 DNA: TGTGCCAGTAGTGGCAAACAGGGGGTCTATAATTCACCCCTCCACTTT
CDR3 protein: CASSGKQGVYNSPLHF